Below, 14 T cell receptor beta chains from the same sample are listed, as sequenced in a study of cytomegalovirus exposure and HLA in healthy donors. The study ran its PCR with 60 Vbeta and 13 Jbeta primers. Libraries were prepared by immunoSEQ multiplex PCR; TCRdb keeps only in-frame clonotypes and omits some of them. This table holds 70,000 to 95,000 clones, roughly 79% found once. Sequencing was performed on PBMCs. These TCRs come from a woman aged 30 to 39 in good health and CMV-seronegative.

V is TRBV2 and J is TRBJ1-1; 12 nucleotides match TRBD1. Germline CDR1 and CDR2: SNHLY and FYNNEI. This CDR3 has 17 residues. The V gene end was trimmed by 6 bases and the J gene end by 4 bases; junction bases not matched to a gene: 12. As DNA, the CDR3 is TGTGCCAGCAGGCAGGGACAGGGGGCAATTGGGGGCACTGAAGCTTTCTTT. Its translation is CASRQGQGAIGGTEAFF.

CDR3 sequence reads: CAWRTQGLPYEQYF. DNA of the CDR3: TGTGCCTGGAGAACCCAGGGCCTACCCTACGAGCAGTACTTC. The V gene is TRBV30, the J gene TRBJ2-7; TRBD1 might be the D (5 bases). Trimming shortened V by 3 bases and J by 2 bases, and 14 bases separated the two germline ends. The CDR3 is 14 amino acids. CDR1 and CDR2 from the germline V gene are GTSNPN and SVGIG (reference sequence).

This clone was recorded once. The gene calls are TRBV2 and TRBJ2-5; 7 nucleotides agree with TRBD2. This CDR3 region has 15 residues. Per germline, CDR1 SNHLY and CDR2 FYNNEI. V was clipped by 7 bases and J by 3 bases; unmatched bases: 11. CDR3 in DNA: TGTGCCAGCACCCTTCAGGGAGGGAGCGAAGAGACCCAGTACTTC. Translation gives CASTLQGGSEETQYF.

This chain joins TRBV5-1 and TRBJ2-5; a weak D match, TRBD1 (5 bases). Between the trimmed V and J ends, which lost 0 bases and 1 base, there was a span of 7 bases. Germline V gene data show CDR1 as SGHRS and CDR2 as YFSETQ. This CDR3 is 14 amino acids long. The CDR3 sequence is CASSLEGLQETQYF. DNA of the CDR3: TGCGCCAGCAGCTTGGAGGGGCTCCAAGAGACCCAGTACTTC.

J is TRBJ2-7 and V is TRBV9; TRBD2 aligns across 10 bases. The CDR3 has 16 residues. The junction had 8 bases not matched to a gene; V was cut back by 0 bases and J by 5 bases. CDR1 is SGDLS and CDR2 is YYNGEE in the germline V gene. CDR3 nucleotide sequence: TGTGCCAGCAGCGTAGGGGCTAGCGGGAGTAGCCACGAGCAGTACTTC. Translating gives CASSVGASGSSHEQYF.

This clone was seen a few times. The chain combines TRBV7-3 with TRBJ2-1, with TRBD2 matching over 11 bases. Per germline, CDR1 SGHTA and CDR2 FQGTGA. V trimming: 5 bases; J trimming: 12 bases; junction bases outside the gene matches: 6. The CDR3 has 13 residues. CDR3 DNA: TGTGCCAGCAGCCAGACTAGCGGGAACAGGCAGTTCTTC. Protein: CASSQTSGNRQFF.

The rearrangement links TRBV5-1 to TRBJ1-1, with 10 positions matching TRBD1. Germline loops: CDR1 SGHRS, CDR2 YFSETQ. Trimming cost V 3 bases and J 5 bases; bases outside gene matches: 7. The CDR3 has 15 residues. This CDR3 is CASSWATGGMTEAFF. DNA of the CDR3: TGCGCCAGCAGCTGGGCGACAGGGGGCATGACTGAAGCTTTCTTT.

Here the CDR3 reads CSARGTDEQYF. CDR3 in DNA: TGCAGTGCTAGAGGGACAGACGAGCAGTACTTC. V is TRBV20-1 and J is TRBJ2-7; possibly TRBD1 for D (6 bases). V lost 1 base and J 5 bases, leaving 6 bases between the germline ends. Germline CDR1 DFQATT, CDR2 SNEGSKA (reference sequence). There are 11 residues in the CDR3.

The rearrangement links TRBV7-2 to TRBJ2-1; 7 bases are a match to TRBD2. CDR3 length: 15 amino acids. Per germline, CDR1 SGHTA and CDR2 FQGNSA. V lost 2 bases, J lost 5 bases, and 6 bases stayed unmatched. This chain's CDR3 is CASSLRAGFDNEQFF. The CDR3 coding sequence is TGTGCCAGCAGCTTACGAGCGGGATTCGACAATGAGCAGTTCTTC.

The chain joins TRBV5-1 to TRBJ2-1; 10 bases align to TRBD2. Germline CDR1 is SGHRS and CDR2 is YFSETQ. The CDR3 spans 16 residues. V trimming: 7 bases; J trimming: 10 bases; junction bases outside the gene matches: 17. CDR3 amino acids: CASRAELAGGVGEQFF. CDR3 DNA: TGCGCCAGCCGAGCCGAATTAGCGGGAGGCGTTGGGGAGCAGTTCTTC.

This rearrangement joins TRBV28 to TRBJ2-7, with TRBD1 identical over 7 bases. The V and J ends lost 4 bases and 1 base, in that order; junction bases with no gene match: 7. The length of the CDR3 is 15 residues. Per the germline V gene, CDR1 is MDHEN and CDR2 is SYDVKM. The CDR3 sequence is CASSSRDSGSYEQYF. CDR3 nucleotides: TGTGCCAGCAGTTCCCGGGACAGCGGATCCTACGAGCAGTACTTC.

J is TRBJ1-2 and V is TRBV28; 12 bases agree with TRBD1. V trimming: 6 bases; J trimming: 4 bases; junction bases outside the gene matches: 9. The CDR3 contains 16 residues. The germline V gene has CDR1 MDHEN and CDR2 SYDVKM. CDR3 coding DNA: TGTGCCAGCAGACTCCGTGGGGACAGGGGGCCCTATGGCTACACCTTC. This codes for CASRLRGDRGPYGYTF.

CDR3 in amino acids: CASSRGTSGFEQFF. The CDR3 DNA reads TGTGCCAGCAGCCGTGGGACTAGCGGTTTTGAGCAGTTCTTC. The chain recombines TRBV5-6 with TRBJ2-1; 11 positions agree with TRBD2. The trim removed 4 bases at V and 9 bases at J, leaving 6 bases unmatched. CDR1 is SGHDT and CDR2 is YYEEEE in the germline V gene. The CDR3 loop spans 14 amino acids.

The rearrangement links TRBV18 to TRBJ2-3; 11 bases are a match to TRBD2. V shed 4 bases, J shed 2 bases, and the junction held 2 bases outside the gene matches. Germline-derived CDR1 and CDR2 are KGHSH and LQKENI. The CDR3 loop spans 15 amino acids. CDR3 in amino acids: CASSQTSGVTDTQYF. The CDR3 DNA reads TGTGCCAGCTCACAGACTAGCGGGGTCACAGATACGCAGTATTTT.